Each of the 29 T cell receptor beta chains below was sequenced from the same sample in a study of beta chain features in type 1 diabetes. Study observations and caveats: Type 1 diabetes patients had TCRB CDR3s that were shorter (moderately but significantly so) in all four CD4+ subsets.

Their antigens are not known. Sequenced material consisted of expressed TCRB transcripts (all of the isolated RNA was reverse transcribed). Produced via immunoSEQ multiplex PCR; TCRdb's table is partial and in-frame only. The sample has hundreds of thousands of clones, roughly an eighth seen once. The sample taken for sequencing was naive CD4+ T cells from blood. These receptors originate from a man between 18 and 35 years old with type 1 diabetes.

V usage is TRBV6-7 and J usage is TRBJ1-1; perhaps TRBD1 as D (6 bases). TRBV6-7 has ORF status, its function being uncertain. V was clipped by 7 bases and J by 1 base, with 25 bases between them. This CDR3 is 18 amino acids long. CDR3 DNA sequence: TGTGCCAGCACTTCCCGGCCCAGGGGATGGTCCGGGAACACTGAAGCTTTCTTT. It codes for CASTSRPRGWSGNTEAFF.

This clone was seen a handful of times. Distinct nucleotide sequences in the sample also encode this CDR3. J is TRBJ2-3 and V is TRBV18, with D possibly being TRBD1 (5 bases). Germline loops: CDR1 KGHSH, CDR2 LQKENI. The V gene lost 6 bases and the J gene lost 0 bases, with 10 bases spanning the gap. The CDR3 totals 14 residues. CDR3 DNA: TGTGCCAGCTCTTCAGACAGTAGCACAGATACGCAGTATTTT. Translating gives CASSSDSSTDTQYF.

A few counts support this clone. This sequence joins TRBV7-6 and TRBJ1-3; D perhaps matches TRBD1 (6 bases). Germline CDR1 reads SGHVS; CDR2 reads FNYEAQ. V was trimmed by 4 bases and J by 9 bases, leaving 13 bases between them. This CDR3 spans 13 amino acids. The CDR3 DNA reads TGTGCCAGCAGCTCCCGGACAGTCGGCACCATATATTTT. Its protein product is CASSSRTVGTIYF.

This clone has only a few counts. The chain recombines TRBV13 with TRBJ2-7; D is possibly TRBD2 (5 bases). CDR1 PRHDT and CDR2 FYEKMQ come from the germline V gene (reference sequence). This CDR3 comprises 11 residues. V lost 7 bases to trimming and J lost 3 bases, with 7 bases between them. CDR3: CASKRNYEQYF. In DNA form, the CDR3 reads TGTGCCAGCAAGCGGAACTACGAGCAGTACTTC.

V is TRBV6-5 and J is TRBJ2-7; D gene uncertain. Trimming took off 2 bases at V and 7 bases at J, with 12 bases between the two ends. The CDR3 is made up of 13 amino acids. CDR1 is MNHEY and CDR2 is SVGAGI in the germline V gene. CDR3: CASSYGLTSEQYF. The CDR3 coding sequence is TGTGCCAGCAGTTACGGTCTAACCTCGGAGCAGTACTTC.

This clone has only a few counts. The rearrangement uses TRBV4-1 and TRBJ2-7, with 12 bases identical to TRBD2. Trimming cost V 4 bases and J 9 bases; bases outside gene matches: 4. The CDR3 is made up of 13 amino acids. The germline CDR1 and CDR2 sequences are MGHRA and YSYEKL. CDR3 sequence reads: CASSPQGLAGQYF. The DNA for the CDR3 is TGCGCCAGCAGCCCCCAGGGACTAGCGGGGCAGTACTTC.

The sample holds a few counts of this clone. The chain is built from TRBV5-1 and TRBJ2-3, with TRBD2 identical over 7 bases. V gave up 6 bases and J gave up 0 bases; unmatched junction bases: 10. Germline CDR1 reads SGHRS; CDR2 reads YFSETQ. This CDR3 region has 16 residues. CDR3 sequence (DNA): TGCGCCAGCAAGGGAGGAGCCGGGGGGAGCACAGATACGCAGTATTTT. Translation gives CASKGGAGGSTDTQYF.

Only a few counts were recorded for this clone. V gene TRBV10-3 combines with J gene TRBJ2-5, with 8 bases matching TRBD1. Trimming cost V 10 bases and J 2 bases; bases outside gene matches: 3. Germline V CDR1 and CDR2: ENHRY, SYGVKD. The CDR3 spans 12 residues. Written as DNA, the CDR3 is TGTGCCACCCGGGACAGGCAAGAGACCCAGTACTTC. This sequence encodes CATRDRQETQYF.

This clone has only a few counts. The chain carries TRBV30 and TRBJ1-2; 7 bases are a match to TRBD1. V was clipped by 2 bases and J by 13 bases; unmatched bases: 10. Germline-derived CDR1 and CDR2 are GTSNPN and SVGIG (reference sequence). CDR3 length equals 12 residues. The CDR3 loop reads CAWSFKGGRSTF. CDR3 in DNA: TGTGCCTGGAGTTTTAAAGGGGGCCGTAGCACCTTC.

The chain links TRBV25-1 to TRBJ1-3, with D hard to call. V was shortened by 4 bases and J by 0 bases, with 7 bases between the two germline ends. Germline CDR1 and CDR2: MGHDK and SYGVNS. This CDR3 comprises 14 residues. The CDR3: CASSGGYSGNTIYF. For the CDR3, the DNA is TGTGCCAGCAGTGGCGGGTACTCTGGAAACACCATATATTTT.

This clone turned up a few times. The rearrangement joins TRBV6-5 to TRBJ1-6; tentative D call: TRBD1 (6 bases). V was shortened by 5 bases and J by 9 bases, with 17 bases between the two germline ends. Per germline, CDR1 MNHEY and CDR2 SVGAGI. This CDR3 spans 15 amino acids. The CDR3 sequence: CASSSQGIITSPLHF. The CDR3 region has the DNA TGTGCCAGCAGTAGTCAGGGGATCATAACTTCACCCCTCCACTTT.

This clone was detected a few times. CDR3 in DNA: TGTGCCAGCAGCTTATCCCGGGACAGGGATAAACTGTTTTTT. This translates into CASSLSRDRDKLFF. The gene calls are TRBV7-2 and TRBJ1-4, with 9 bases fitting TRBD1. CDR1 and CDR2 from the germline V gene are SGHTA and FQGNSA. This CDR3 has 14 amino acids. The ends lost 2 bases at V and 11 bases at J; junction bases unmatched: 6.

Here the CDR3 DNA reads TGTGCCAGCAATACTGGAAGGGGCGACCAGCCCCAGCATTTT. Translation: CASNTGRGDQPQHF. The rearrangement links TRBV2 to TRBJ1-5; tentatively, D is TRBD1 (5 bases). V was cut by 7 bases and J by 7 bases, with 17 bases left in between. Germline loops: CDR1 SNHLY, CDR2 FYNNEI. CDR3 length: 14 amino acids.

The chain carries TRBV6-7 and TRBJ2-7, with TRBD2 matching 9 bases. TRBV6-7 is designated an ORF whose function remains uncertain. After removal of 7 bases from V and 5 bases from J, the junction contained 9 bases not matched to a gene. CDR3 length: 14 amino acids. The CDR3 nucleotides are TGTGCCAGCATCCCCGGGACTAGCCACAACGAGCAGTACTTC. Translated, it gives CASIPGTSHNEQYF.

A few counts support this clone. The chain employs TRBV10-3 and TRBJ2-1; D is perhaps TRBD1 (7 bases). This CDR3 has 13 residues. The V gene's germline CDR1 is ENHRY and CDR2 SYGVKD. V was pared by 4 bases and J by 5 bases, with 9 bases between. CDR3 sequence (DNA): TGTGCCATCAGTGCCAGGGGGGACAATGAGCAGTTCTTC. Its translation: CAISARGDNEQFF.

This chain's CDR3 is CASSHTGGAYEQYF. For the CDR3, the DNA is TGTGCCAGCAGTCACACAGGAGGCGCCTACGAGCAGTACTTC. The genes are TRBV27 and TRBJ2-7; D might be TRBD1 or TRBD2, each matching 5 bases. The ends were cut back, 5 bases at V and 2 bases at J, with 13 bases in the middle. Germline assignment: CDR1 MNHEY and CDR2 SMNVEV (reference sequence). CDR3 length equals 14 residues.

In its sample, this clone was seen a few times. The chain is built from TRBV6-1 and TRBJ2-1; no definite D call. This CDR3 has 11 amino acids. Germline V CDR1 and CDR2: MNHNS, SASEGT. Trimming pared 1 base from V and 8 bases from J, leaving 3 bases between. The CDR3 region is CASSEGYEQFF. The CDR3 coding sequence is TGTGCCAGCAGTGAAGGATATGAGCAGTTCTTC.

This chain links TRBV9 with TRBJ1-1; tentatively, D is TRBD1 (5 bases). Trimming pared 4 bases from V and 4 bases from J, leaving 14 bases between. The CDR3 is 14 amino acids. Germline CDR1 SGDLS, CDR2 YYNGEE. The CDR3 bases are TGTGCCAGCAGCCCCGGGGGGGAGTCCACTGAAGCTTTCTTT. Protein product: CASSPGGESTEAFF.

In its sample, this clone was seen a few times. This chain uses TRBV30 with TRBJ1-6; 9 nucleotides align to TRBD1. V trimming: 1 base; J trimming: 6 bases; junction bases outside the gene matches: 4. This CDR3 has 15 amino acids. The V gene's germline CDR1 is GTSNPN and CDR2 SVGIG (reference sequence). This CDR3 is CAWSAGDRANSPLHF. The CDR3 DNA reads as TGTGCCTGGAGTGCGGGGGACAGGGCTAATTCACCCCTCCACTTT.

A few counts support this clone. The chain links TRBV7-6 to TRBJ1-2, with 7 bases matching TRBD1. V lost 5 bases to trimming and J lost 3 bases; unmatched junction nucleotides: 3. The germline V gene encodes CDR1 SGHVS and CDR2 FNYEAQ. The CDR3 consists of 13 residues. The DNA of the CDR3 is TGTGCCAGCAGCACCGGGACAGACTATGGCTACACCTTC. Residues: CASSTGTDYGYTF.

The table lists this clone with a few counts. The chain combines TRBV7-8 with TRBJ1-2, with a tentative D call TRBD1 (6 bases). Trimming stripped 1 base from V and 3 bases from J, with 9 bases between. CDR1 and CDR2 from the germline V gene are SGHVS and FQNEAQ. The CDR3 length is 14 residues. This chain's CDR3 is CASSLVAGDYGYTF. The CDR3 DNA reads TGTGCCAGCAGCTTAGTGGCAGGGGACTATGGCTACACCTTC.

In its sample, this clone was seen a few times. The chain uses TRBV1 and TRBJ2-5; the D call TRBD2 from the table was never checked on the DNA. TRBV1 is termed a pseudogene. The CDR3 loop spans 16 amino acids. CDR3 in amino acids: CTSSHLGTGYQETQYF. CDR3 nucleotides: TGCACCAGCAGCCACTTAGGTACGGGGTACCAAGAGACCCAGTACTTC.

This clone has just a few counts. This sample includes further DNA sequences coding for the same CDR3. V is TRBV10-3 and J is TRBJ2-1; D unresolved. Trimming left V 4 bases short and J 0 bases short, with 7 bases between. CDR1 and CDR2 from the germline V gene are ENHRY and SYGVKD. The CDR3 sequence is 14 residues long. CDR3 sequence reads: CAISGQSSYNEQFF. The DNA for the CDR3 is TGTGCCATCAGTGGGCAGAGCTCCTACAATGAGCAGTTCTTC.

This chain uses TRBV30 with TRBJ2-5, with TRBD2 as a possible D gene (6 bases). The germline V gene encodes CDR1 GTSNPN and CDR2 SVGIG (reference sequence). V lost 3 bases, J lost 9 bases, and 14 bases lay in between. CDR3 size: 12 residues. The CDR3 sequence is CAWRGGPDSQYF. CDR3 nucleotide sequence: TGTGCCTGGAGGGGGGGACCAGATTCCCAGTACTTC.

The rearrangement joins TRBV5-4 to TRBJ1-1; TRBD1 aligns across 8 bases. V lost 0 bases to trimming and J lost 5 bases; unmatched junction nucleotides: 9. The CDR3 is 16 amino acids. Germline-derived CDR1 and CDR2 are SGHNT and YYREEE (reference sequence). The CDR3 region has the DNA TGTGCCAGCAGCTTGGGAGACAGGGGAAGCGGGACTGAAGCTTTCTTT. It is translated as CASSLGDRGSGTEAFF. The variable domain in full, completed from reference TRBV5-4 and TRBJ1-1, reads ETGVTQSPTHLIKTRGQQVTLRCSSQSGHNTVSWYQQALGQGPQFIFQYYREEENGRGNFPPRFSGLQFPNYSSELNVNALELDDSALYLCASSLGDRGSGTEAFFGQGTRLTVV.

This chain uses TRBV14 with TRBJ1-6, with 10 bases matching TRBD1. The CDR3 is 19 amino acids. J lost 1 base, V lost 1 base, and 7 bases had no gene match. The germline V gene encodes CDR1 SGHDN and CDR2 FVKESK. Here the CDR3 reads CASSQVPRTGGSYNSPLHF. DNA of the CDR3: TGTGCCAGCAGCCAAGTCCCCAGGACAGGGGGTTCCTATAATTCACCCCTCCACTTT.

This sequence joins TRBV19 and TRBJ1-5; maybe TRBD1 (5 bases). There are 14 residues in the CDR3. Germline CDR1 reads LNHDA; CDR2 reads SQIVND (reference sequence). Trimming pared 5 bases from V and 2 bases from J, leaving 10 bases between. The CDR3 DNA is TGTGCCAGTAGTGAGGGAGGGGGCAATCAGCCCCAGCATTTT. Encoded protein: CASSEGGGNQPQHF.

The sample holds a few counts of this clone. The chain combines TRBV11-3 with TRBJ2-4; tentatively, D is TRBD2 (5 bases). The CDR3 totals 12 residues. Germline-derived CDR1 and CDR2 are SGHNT and YENEEA. Deletions cut 5 bases from V and 12 bases from J, with 14 bases between. The chain's CDR3 is CASSRGPGYQYF. DNA of the CDR3: TGTGCCAGCAGCAGAGGTCCGGGGTATCAGTACTTC.

This clone was observed a few times. The rearrangement links TRBV6-5 to TRBJ1-3; unclear D gene. The germline CDR1 and CDR2 sequences are MNHEY and SVGAGI. The V end lost 10 bases, the J end lost 0 bases, and 10 bases lay between the germline ends. This CDR3 is 13 amino acids long. The CDR3 spells CATHLASGNTIYF. The CDR3 nucleotides read TGTGCCACCCACCTAGCCTCTGGAAACACCATATATTTT.